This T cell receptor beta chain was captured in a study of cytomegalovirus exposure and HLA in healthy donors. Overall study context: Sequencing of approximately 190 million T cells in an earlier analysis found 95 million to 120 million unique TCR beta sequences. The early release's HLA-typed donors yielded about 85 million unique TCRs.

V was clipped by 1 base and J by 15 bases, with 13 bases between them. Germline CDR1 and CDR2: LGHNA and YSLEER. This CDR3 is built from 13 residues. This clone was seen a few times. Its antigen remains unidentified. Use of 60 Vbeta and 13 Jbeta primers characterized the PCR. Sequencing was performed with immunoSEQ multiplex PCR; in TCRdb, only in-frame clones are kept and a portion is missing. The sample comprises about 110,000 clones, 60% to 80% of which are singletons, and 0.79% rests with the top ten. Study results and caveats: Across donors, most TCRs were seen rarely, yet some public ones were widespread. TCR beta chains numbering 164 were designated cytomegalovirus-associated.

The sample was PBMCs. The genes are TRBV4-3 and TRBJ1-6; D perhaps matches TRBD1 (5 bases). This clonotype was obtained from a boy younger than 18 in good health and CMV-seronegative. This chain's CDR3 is CASSQGAGHYLHF. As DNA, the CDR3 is TGCGCCAGCAGCCAAGGGGCCGGACATTACCTCCACTTT.